The clone carrying this T cell receptor (beta chain) was detected ten times or more. Its antigen is not identified. The sample belongs to a study of CD8 T cells in ankylosing spondylitis. In germline, CDR1 is MGHRA, CDR2 YSYEKL. The CDR3 contains 18 residues. V gave up 1 base and J gave up 1 base, with 18 bases separating them. Study-wide results and limits: Matched synovial fluid from ankylosing spondylitis patients was reported to be enriched for disease-linked clones. Reports of some motif variants in reactive arthritis synovial fluid and blood predate this one. In ankylosing spondylitis blood, a motif of roughly 8 highly homologous TCR beta variants appeared characteristic.

TCRdb reanalysed the 5' RACE reads using MiXCR and keeps one entry per CDR3 protein. The data contain 200,000 to 250,000 distinct CDR3 sequences, around 11% of them singletons. The source of this sequence is a male donor with ankylosing spondylitis or in good health (not recorded which). This sequence joins TRBV4-1 and TRBJ2-3; D might be TRBD2 (6 bases). The sequenced sample was blood, either unsorted or a sorted T cell fraction (not recorded which). The CDR3 here is CASSQAALTSPRTDTQYF. In DNA form, the CDR3 reads TGCGCCAGCAGCCAAGCCGCCCTCACTAGCCCACGCACAGATACGCAGTATTTT.